This TCR beta chain was observed in a study of cytomegalovirus exposure and HLA in healthy donors. About the research overall: Of 300 to 500 genotyped donors, approximately 80% clustered with self-reported Caucasian donors. Study observations and caveats: The investigators catalogued 150 to 200 TCR beta chains as cytomegalovirus-associated. In an earlier analysis, about 87% or about 30%: the productive usage of most TCR beta V segments.

Details on this clone: Its specificity is not known.

The study ran its PCR with 60 Vbeta and 13 Jbeta primers. The data were produced by immunoSEQ multiplex PCR, yet TCRdb's version contains in-frame clones alone and is incomplete. Of tens of thousands of clones in the sample, over 75% were seen once. The V segment lost 1 base and the J segment 2 bases; nucleotides outside the gene matches: 4. This CDR3 spans 15 amino acids. From germline, CDR1 is SGDLS and CDR2 YYNGEE. This receptor was identified in a male donor in good health and CMV-seropositive. This sequence joins TRBV9 and TRBJ2-7, with TRBD2 identical over 9 bases. The sequenced sample was PBMCs. CDR3 sequence: CASSVWSSGTYEQYF. The CDR3 DNA is TGTGCCAGCAGCGTATGGTCTAGCGGGACCTACGAGCAGTACTTC.